This T cell receptor beta chain came from a study of T cell repertoires in cytomegalovirus infection. Study as a whole: Well-studied HLA-B-restricted CMV epitopes were used in the study alongside recently identified HLA-C-restricted ones. Overall study results and limits: Public TCR beta family frequency separated CMV-and-HLA carriers, including in an independent cohort.

With respect to this clonotype: Its matching antigen is unknown.

One entry per CDR3 protein, called by TCRdb with MiXCR from the reads. The data contain roughly 800,000 distinct CDR3 sequences, just under 30% of them singletons. CDR1 is MNHEY and CDR2 is SMNVEV in the germline V gene (reference sequence). This CDR3 comprises 16 residues. The ends were cut back, 2 bases at V and 3 bases at J, with 16 bases in the middle. The chain joins TRBV27 to TRBJ1-1; D is uncertain. The sequence came from a human donor in good health (CMV status not recorded). Some clones in this sample may be carry-over from other donors' samples. The source was cultured CD8+ T cells from PBMCs, collected from culture after CMV antigen stimulation. The CDR3 reads CASSLRPPQRDTEAFF. CDR3 DNA sequence: TGTGCCAGCAGTTTAAGGCCACCACAAAGGGACACTGAAGCTTTCTTT.